This T cell receptor beta chain is drawn from a study of T cells in Graves' hyperthyroidism and ophthalmopathy. Germline values: CDR1 SGHRS, CDR2 YFSETQ. V was pared by 0 bases and J by 3 bases, with 13 bases between. CDR3 length equals 15 residues. Researchers took RNA transcripts and amplified the TCR beta CDR3 regions from them. The HTBI primer set was used in a first-round RT-PCR of the TCR CDR3. From the multiplex PCR reads, TCRdb called clonotypes with MiXCR, one entry per CDR3 protein. This table has 330,000 or so distinct CDR3 sequences, 18% appearing once. Diagnoses rested on clinical symptoms, serum thyroxine and TRAb, thyroid ultrasound and orbital computed tomography.

The receptor's source is a woman between 40 and 55 years old with Graves' ophthalmopathy. Sequencing was done on a sample of blood. The chain has TRBV5-1 and TRBJ2-7, with D uncertain. CDR3 protein: CASSLGANGNYEQYF. The CDR3 region has the DNA TGCGCCAGCAGCTTGGGAGCGAATGGCAACTACGAGCAGTACTTC.